These T cell receptor beta chains were read from a single sample in a study of CD8+ T cells in alopecia areata. Profiling relied on immunoSEQ multiplex PCR, and the TCRdb table lists in-frame clones only, not all of them. The table includes approximately 210,000 clones, more than 55% detected once. This sample comprised CD4+ T cells sorted from blood, obtained at week 4, from a patient treated with tofacitinib. The receptors stem from a human donor with alopecia areata. Each CDR3 is given with its conserved first and last residue. The D gene is left open where the match is weak. Clone size is given for some rows only: seen once, a few or many times, or a class if the clone is expanded.

J,V,size,D,CDR3,DNA
TRBJ2-7,TRBV21-1,few,NA,CASSKAQQGYEQYF,TGTGCCAGCAGCAAAGCGCAACAGGGTTACGAGCAGTACTTC
TRBJ1-6,TRBV25-1,few,NA,CASRDWTNSPLHF,TGTGCCAGCAGAGACTGGACTAATTCACCCCTCCACTTT
TRBJ2-7,TRBV30,NA,NA,CAWTPDWVGEQYF,TGTGCCTGGACTCCGGACTGGGTGGGCGAGCAGTACTTC
TRBJ1-2,TRBV4-1,NA,NA,CASSPQSVGVYGYTF,TGCGCCAGCAGCCCCCAAAGTGTGGGGGTCTATGGCTACACCTTC
TRBJ1-4,TRBV30,NA,NA,CAWSPREKLFF,TGTGCCTGGAGCCCGAGGGAAAAACTGTTTTTT
TRBJ1-1,TRBV6-6,few,NA,CASSPFDTEAFF,TGTGCCAGCAGCCCTTTTGACACTGAAGCTTTCTTT
TRBJ1-6,TRBV29-1,NA,TRBD1,CSVGDREISSPLHF,TGCAGCGTCGGGGACAGGGAAATAAGCTCACCCCTCCACTTT
TRBJ1-2,TRBV9,NA,TRBD1,CASSRDRDYGYTF,TGTGCCAGCAGCCGGGACAGGGACTATGGCTACACCTTC
TRBJ2-1,TRBV28,few,NA,CASSWGSLTNEQFF,TGTGCCAGCAGTTGGGGCAGTCTCACCAATGAGCAGTTCTTC
TRBJ2-2,TRBV10-3,few,TRBD1,CAIHGTGNTGELFF,TGTGCCATCCACGGGACAGGGAACACCGGGGAGCTGTTTTTT
TRBJ1-1,TRBV11-3,NA,NA,CASSYSLGTEAFF,TGTGCCAGCAGCTATTCATTGGGCACTGAAGCTTTCTTT
TRBJ1-4,TRBV5-1,NA,NA,CASSLEGRATNEKLFF,TGCGCCAGCAGCTTGGAGGGGAGAGCAACTAATGAAAAACTGTTTTTT
TRBJ1-1,TRBV12-5,once,TRBD1,CASGLLQGAGLRAFF,TGTGCTAGTGGTTTGCTCCAGGGGGCTGGGTTGCGGGCTTTCTTT
TRBJ1-1,TRBV5-6,few,NA,CASSFRGVRAFF,TGTGCCAGCAGCTTCCGCGGGGTTCGGGCTTTCTTT
TRBJ1-3,TRBV25-1,few,NA,CASSETGVVGNTIYF,TGTGCCAGCAGTGAAACAGGAGTTGTAGGAAACACCATATATTTT
TRBJ2-7,TRBV30,NA,TRBD1,CAWSGQGPNQQYF,TGTGCCTGGAGTGGACAGGGCCCTAACCAGCAGTACTTC
TRBJ1-2,TRBV9,NA,TRBD1,CASSVVGTGGLYGYTF,TGTGCCAGCAGCGTAGTAGGGACAGGGGGATTATATGGCTACACCTTC
TRBJ1-4,TRBV5-1,NA,NA,CASSLEDPRWRLFF,TGCGCCAGCAGCTTGGAGGACCCCCGATGGAGACTGTTTTTT
TRBJ1-5,TRBV6-5,NA,NA,CASSRAGDVNQPQHF,TGTGCCAGCAGTCGCGCGGGGGATGTTAATCAGCCCCAGCATTTT
TRBJ1-5,TRBV6-5,NA,NA,CASSSRTAYNQPQHF,TGTGCCAGCAGCTCTAGGACAGCTTACAATCAGCCCCAGCATTTT
TRBJ2-3,TRBV29-1,once,NA,CSVDWGDTQYF,TGCAGCGTTGATTGGGGGGATACGCAGTATTTT
TRBJ2-3,TRBV6-5,NA,TRBD2,CASSYSGLGSPDTQYF,TGTGCCAGCAGTTACTCGGGACTAGGGAGCCCAGATACGCAGTATTTT
TRBJ2-5,TRBV5-4,NA,NA,CASSLSWFGALQETQYF,TGTGCCAGCAGCTTGAGTTGGTTTGGGGCACTGCAAGAGACCCAGTACTTC
TRBJ2-3,TRBV5-6,few,TRBD1,CASSLVQGARTDTQYF,TGTGCCAGCAGCTTGGTCCAGGGGGCACGGACAGATACGCAGTATTTT
TRBJ1-2,TRBV30,NA,NA,CAWSANDYGYTF,TGTGCCTGGAGTGCCAACGACTATGGCTACACCTTC
TRBJ2-7,TRBV5-1,NA,NA,CASSSRDTNSYEQYF,TGCGCCAGCAGCTCCCGGGACACGAACTCCTACGAGCAGTACTTC
TRBJ2-4,TRBV29-1,NA,NA,CSVMGVAKNIQYF,TGCAGCGTGATGGGCGTAGCCAAAAACATTCAGTACTTC
TRBJ1-5,TRBV30,once,TRBD1,CAWTGGQGQPQHF,TGTGCCTGGACGGGGGGACAGGGTCAGCCCCAGCATTTT
TRBJ2-4,TRBV7-2,NA,NA,CASSRSSVLAKNIQYF,TGTGCCAGCAGTCGGAGTTCGGTTTTAGCCAAAAACATTCAGTACTTC
TRBJ1-2,TRBV2,NA,NA,CASSEGPAMGLNYGYTF,TGTGCCAGCAGTGAAGGACCGGCGATGGGCCTCAACTATGGCTACACCTTC
TRBJ2-7,TRBV30,NA,NA,CARGTVYEQYF,TGTGCCCGCGGGACAGTCTACGAGCAGTACTTC
TRBJ2-1,TRBV11-2,NA,NA,CASSLWNYNEQFF,TGTGCCAGCAGCTTATGGAACTACAATGAGCAGTTCTTC
TRBJ1-2,TRBV30,NA,NA,CAWSGLGVTNGYTF,TGTGCCTGGAGTGGGTTGGGGGTTACTAATGGCTACACCTTC
TRBJ1-6,TRBV11-2,NA,NA,CASSPGQFNSPLHF,TGTGCCAGCAGCCCAGGACAGTTTAATTCACCCCTCCACTTT
TRBJ2-5,TRBV5-1,few,NA,CASSSPGLGETQYF,TGCGCCAGCAGCTCCCCAGGATTAGGGGAGACCCAGTACTTC
TRBJ2-5,TRBV29-1,few,NA,CSVDPQGVQETQYF,TGCAGCGTTGACCCACAAGGGGTCCAAGAGACCCAGTACTTC
TRBJ2-5,TRBV29-1,NA,NA,CSVWGAPRETQYF,TGCAGCGTGTGGGGGGCGCCCCGGGAGACCCAGTACTTC
TRBJ2-2,TRBV4-2,NA,TRBD2,CASSKGVDPSGDHTGELFF,TGTGCCAGCAGCAAGGGGGTCGACCCTAGCGGGGATCACACCGGGGAGCTGTTTTTT
TRBJ2-6,TRBV4-3,NA,TRBD1,CASSLRTGVSGANVLTF,TGCGCCAGCAGCCTTAGAACAGGGGTCTCTGGGGCCAACGTCCTGACTTTC
TRBJ2-1,TRBV10-3,few,TRBD1,CAIRMGQGRNEQFF,TGTGCCATCAGGATGGGACAGGGGCGCAATGAGCAGTTCTTC
TRBJ2-3,TRBV23-1,few,NA,CARKGDSLGGRAQYF,TGCGCCAGGAAGGGGGACAGCCTGGGAGGGAGGGCGCAGTATTTT
TRBJ2-5,TRBV30,NA,NA,CAWDNMGQETQYF,TGTGCCTGGGATAACATGGGGCAAGAGACCCAGTACTTC
TRBJ1-5,TRBV12-5,NA,NA,CASGLVPGRNQPQHF,TGTGCTAGTGGTTTGGTACCGGGCCGCAATCAGCCCCAGCATTTT
TRBJ1-4,TRBV6-5,NA,TRBD1,CASTRDRASQEKLFF,TGTGCCAGCACGCGGGACAGGGCCTCCCAAGAAAAACTGTTTTTT
TRBJ1-1,TRBV20-1,NA,NA,CSARDAGRVF,TGCAGTGCTAGAGACGCAGGGAGGGTATTT
TRBJ1-2,TRBV30,NA,NA,CAWSVAYGYTF,TGTGCCTGGAGTGTGGCTTATGGCTACACCTTC
TRBJ2-3,TRBV7-3,NA,NA,CASSFGKDTQYF,TGTGCCAGCAGCTTTGGGAAGGATACGCAGTATTTT
TRBJ2-5,TRBV5-1,NA,NA,CASSETRGGLPQYF,TGCGCCAGCAGCGAAACTAGGGGGGGTTTGCCCCAGTACTTC
TRBJ2-7,TRBV30,NA,NA,CAWSAPHSSGEQYF,TGTGCCTGGTCCGCACCGCATAGTAGCGGCGAGCAGTACTTC
TRBJ2-3,TRBV5-1,NA,TRBD2,CASSFYGLAGAEAITDTQYF,TGCGCCAGCAGCTTCTACGGGCTAGCGGGGGCCGAAGCCATCACAGATACGCAGTATTTT
TRBJ2-5,TRBV5-4,NA,TRBD1,CASIMDREETQYF,TGTGCCAGCATCATGGACAGGGAAGAGACCCAGTACTTC
TRBJ1-1,TRBV28,NA,NA,CASSPHTEAFF,TGTGCCAGCAGTCCACACACTGAAGCTTTCTTT
TRBJ2-3,TRBV29-1,NA,TRBD2,CSAPSGGAFDTQYF,TGCAGCGCCCCGAGCGGGGGGGCTTTCGATACGCAGTATTTT
TRBJ1-2,TRBV27,once,NA,CASSLDTPYGYTF,TGTGCCAGCAGTCTGGACACCCCCTATGGCTACACCTTC
TRBJ2-7,TRBV4-2,NA,TRBD1,CASSQRQGVADEQYF,TGTGCCAGCAGCCAGAGACAGGGAGTGGCCGACGAGCAGTACTTC
TRBJ1-6,TRBV7-2,NA,TRBD1,CASSQQGTGTSPLHF,TGTGCCAGCAGCCAACAGGGGACAGGGACTTCACCCCTCCACTTT
TRBJ2-7,TRBV29-1,NA,TRBD2,CSGGTIDEQYF,TGCAGCGGCGGGACTATAGACGAGCAGTACTTC
TRBJ2-5,TRBV21-1,NA,NA,CASTTLRTQYF,TGTGCCAGCACCACCCTGCGGACCCAGTACTTC
TRBJ2-6,TRBV7-9,NA,NA,CASSLRGFSGANVLTF,TGTGCCAGCAGCTTAAGGGGATTCTCTGGGGCCAACGTCCTGACTTTC
TRBJ2-5,TRBV2,NA,NA,CASLRRTQYF,TGTGCCAGCCTCAGACGGACCCAGTACTTC